This TCR beta chain was sequenced during a study of PD-1 blockade in classical Hodgkin lymphoma. CDR3 length: 13 amino acids. Germline-derived CDR1 and CDR2 are MNHNS and SASEGT. Trimming took off 5 bases at V and 4 bases at J, with 10 bases between the two ends. There was relapse after autologous stem cell transplantation in every patient, and there was variation in brentuximab vedotin exposure. Under best response, outcomes were complete response, partial response or progressive disease. A word on this clone: The antigen is undetermined.

Measured with immunoSEQ multiplex PCR; TCRdb has only the in-frame clones, and not every one. The sample includes around 39,000 clones, over 65% of them seen just once. The study, taken as a whole, reports: Those achieving complete response showed baseline diversity like newly diagnosed patients. Some patients started nivolumab under 1 year after ASCT, and they were excluded.

The genes are TRBV6-1 and TRBJ2-3; D is unresolved. Sequenced material: peripheral blood mononuclear cells (PBMCs), taken before the second cycle of nivolumab. This clonotype was obtained from a human donor with classical Hodgkin lymphoma. The CDR3 here is CASSSSRADTQYF. The DNA for the CDR3 is TGTGCCAGCAGTTCAAGTAGGGCAGATACGCAGTATTTT.